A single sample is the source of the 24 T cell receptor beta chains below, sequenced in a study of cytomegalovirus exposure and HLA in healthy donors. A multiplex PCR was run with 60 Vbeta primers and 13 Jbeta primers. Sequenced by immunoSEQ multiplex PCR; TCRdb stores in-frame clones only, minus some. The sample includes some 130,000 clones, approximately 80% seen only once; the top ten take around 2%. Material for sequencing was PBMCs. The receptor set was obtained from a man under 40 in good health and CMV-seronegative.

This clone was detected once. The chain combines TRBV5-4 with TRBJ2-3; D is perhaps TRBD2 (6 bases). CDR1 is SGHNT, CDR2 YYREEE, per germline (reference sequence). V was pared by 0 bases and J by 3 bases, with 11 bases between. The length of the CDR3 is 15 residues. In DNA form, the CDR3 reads TGTGCCAGCAGCTTGGATGGGGGAGGAACAGATACGCAGTATTTT. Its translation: CASSLDGGGTDTQYF.

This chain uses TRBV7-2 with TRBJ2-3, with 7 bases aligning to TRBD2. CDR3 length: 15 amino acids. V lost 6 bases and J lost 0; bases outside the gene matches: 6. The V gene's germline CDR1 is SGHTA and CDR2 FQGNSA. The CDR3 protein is CASRASGVSTDTQYF. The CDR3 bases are TGTGCCAGCAGGGCTAGCGGCGTTAGCACAGATACGCAGTATTTT.

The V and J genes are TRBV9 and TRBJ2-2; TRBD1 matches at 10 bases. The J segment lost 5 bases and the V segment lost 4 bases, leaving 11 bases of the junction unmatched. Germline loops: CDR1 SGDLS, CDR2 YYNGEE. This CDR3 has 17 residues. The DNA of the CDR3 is TGTGCCAGCAGCCCCGACAGGGGGCTCTTAGGAACCGGGGAGCTGTTTTTT. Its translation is CASSPDRGLLGTGELFF.

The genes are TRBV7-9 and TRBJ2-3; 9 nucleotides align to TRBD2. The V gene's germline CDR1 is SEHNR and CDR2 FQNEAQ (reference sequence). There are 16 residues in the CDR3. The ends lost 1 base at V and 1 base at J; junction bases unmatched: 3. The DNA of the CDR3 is TGTGCCAGCAGCTTAGGACTAGCGGTAGGCACAGATACGCAGTATTTT. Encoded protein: CASSLGLAVGTDTQYF. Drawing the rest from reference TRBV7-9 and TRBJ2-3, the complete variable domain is DTGVSQNPRHKITKRGQNVTFRCDPISEHNRLYWYRQTLGQGPEFLTYFQNEAQLEKSRLLSDRFSAERPKGSFSTLEIQRTEQGDSAMYLCASSLGLAVGTDTQYFGPGTRLTVL.

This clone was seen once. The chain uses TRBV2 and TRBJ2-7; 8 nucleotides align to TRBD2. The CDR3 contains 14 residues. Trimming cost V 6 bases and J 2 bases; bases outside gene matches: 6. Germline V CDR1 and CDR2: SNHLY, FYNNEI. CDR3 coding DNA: TGTGCCAGCAGGAGAGCGGGAGAAACCTACGAGCAGTACTTC. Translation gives CASRRAGETYEQYF.

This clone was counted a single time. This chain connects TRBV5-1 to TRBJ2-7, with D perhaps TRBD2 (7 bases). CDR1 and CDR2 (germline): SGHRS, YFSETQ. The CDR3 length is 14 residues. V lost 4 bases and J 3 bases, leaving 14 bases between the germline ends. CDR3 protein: CASSAGGQNYEQYF. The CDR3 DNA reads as TGCGCCAGCAGCGCCGGGGGGCAGAACTACGAGCAGTACTTC.

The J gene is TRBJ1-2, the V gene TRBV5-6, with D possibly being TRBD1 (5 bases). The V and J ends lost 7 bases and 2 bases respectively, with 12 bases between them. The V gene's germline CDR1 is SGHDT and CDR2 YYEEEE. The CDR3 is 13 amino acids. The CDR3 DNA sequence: TGTGCCAGCTCCTCGACAGTAAACTATGGCTACACCTTC. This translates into CASSSTVNYGYTF.

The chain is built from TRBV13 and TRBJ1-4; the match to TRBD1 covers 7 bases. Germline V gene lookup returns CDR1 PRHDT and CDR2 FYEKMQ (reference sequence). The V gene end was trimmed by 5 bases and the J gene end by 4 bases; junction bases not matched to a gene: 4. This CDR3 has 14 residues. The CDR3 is CASSRDRLNEKLFF. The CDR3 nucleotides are TGTGCCAGCAGCAGGGACAGACTTAATGAAAAACTGTTTTTT.

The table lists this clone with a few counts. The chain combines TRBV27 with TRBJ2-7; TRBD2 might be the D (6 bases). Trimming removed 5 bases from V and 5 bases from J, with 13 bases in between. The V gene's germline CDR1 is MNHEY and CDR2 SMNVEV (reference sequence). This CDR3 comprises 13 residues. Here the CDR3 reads CASSLRGRNEQYF. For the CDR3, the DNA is TGTGCCAGCAGTCTCCGGGGGAGGAACGAGCAGTACTTC.

The CDR3, as DNA: TGCGCCAGCAGCCTAGACCTTGTGGCGACCCAGTACTTC. Protein: CASSLDLVATQYF. This chain links TRBV5-1 with TRBJ2-5; D gene ambiguous. V dropped 4 bases and J dropped 7 bases, with 14 bases sitting between them. From germline, CDR1 is SGHRS and CDR2 YFSETQ. The CDR3 sequence is 13 residues long. The complete variable domain, with remaining parts taken from reference TRBV5-1 and TRBJ2-5, reads KAGVTQTPRYLIKTRGQQVTLSCSPISGHRSVSWYQQTPGQGLQFLFEYFSETQRNKGNFPGRFSGRQFSNSRSEMNVSTLELGDSALYLCASSLDLVATQYFGPGTRLLVL.

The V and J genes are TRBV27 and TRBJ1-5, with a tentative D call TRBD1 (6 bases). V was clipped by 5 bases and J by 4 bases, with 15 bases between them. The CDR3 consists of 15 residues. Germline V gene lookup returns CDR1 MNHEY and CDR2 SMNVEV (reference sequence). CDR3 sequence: CASSPPGQENQPQHF. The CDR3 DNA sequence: TGTGCCAGCAGTCCCCCGGGACAAGAAAATCAGCCCCAGCATTTT.

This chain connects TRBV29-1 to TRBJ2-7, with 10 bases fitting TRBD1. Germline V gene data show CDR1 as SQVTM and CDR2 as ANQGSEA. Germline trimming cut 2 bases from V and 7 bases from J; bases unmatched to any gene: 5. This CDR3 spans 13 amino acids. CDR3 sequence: CSVETTGGREQYF. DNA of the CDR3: TGCAGCGTTGAAACGACAGGGGGCCGGGAGCAGTACTTC.

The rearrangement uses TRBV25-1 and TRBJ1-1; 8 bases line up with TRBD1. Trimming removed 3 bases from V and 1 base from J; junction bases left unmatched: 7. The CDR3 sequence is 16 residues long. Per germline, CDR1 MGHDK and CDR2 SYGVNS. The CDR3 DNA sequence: TGTGCCAGCAGTGAGAGACAGGGGAGGGCGAACACTGAAGCTTTCTTT. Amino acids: CASSERQGRANTEAFF.

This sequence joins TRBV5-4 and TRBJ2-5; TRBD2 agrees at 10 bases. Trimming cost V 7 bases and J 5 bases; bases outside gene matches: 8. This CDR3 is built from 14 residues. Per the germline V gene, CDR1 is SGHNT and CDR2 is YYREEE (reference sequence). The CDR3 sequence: CASLLAGVPETQYF. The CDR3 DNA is TGTGCCAGCTTGCTAGCGGGAGTTCCGGAGACCCAGTACTTC.

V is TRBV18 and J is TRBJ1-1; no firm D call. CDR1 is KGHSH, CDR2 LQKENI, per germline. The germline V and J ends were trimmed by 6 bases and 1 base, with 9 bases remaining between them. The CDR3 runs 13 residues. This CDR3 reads CASSLGENTEAFF. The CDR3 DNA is TGTGCCAGCTCCCTCGGGGAGAACACTGAAGCTTTCTTT.

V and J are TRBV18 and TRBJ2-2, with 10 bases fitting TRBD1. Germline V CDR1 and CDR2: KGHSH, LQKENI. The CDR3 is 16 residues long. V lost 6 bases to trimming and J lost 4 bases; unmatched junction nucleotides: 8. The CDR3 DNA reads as TGTGCCAGCTCGGCCGACAGGGGGCTGAGCACCGGGGAGCTGTTTTTT. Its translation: CASSADRGLSTGELFF.

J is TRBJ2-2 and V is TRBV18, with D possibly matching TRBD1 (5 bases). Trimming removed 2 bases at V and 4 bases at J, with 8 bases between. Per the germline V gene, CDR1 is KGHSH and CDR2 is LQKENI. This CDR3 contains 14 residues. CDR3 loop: CASSPKGFTGELFF. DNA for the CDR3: TGTGCCAGCTCACCAAAGGGGTTCACCGGGGAGCTGTTTTTT.

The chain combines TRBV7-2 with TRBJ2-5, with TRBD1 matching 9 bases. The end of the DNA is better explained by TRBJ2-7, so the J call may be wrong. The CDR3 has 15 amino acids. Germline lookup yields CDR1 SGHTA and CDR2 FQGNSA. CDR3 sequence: CASSLSGQGSYEQYF. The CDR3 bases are TGTGCCAGCAGCTTATCGGGACAGGGATCCTACGAGCAGTACTTC.

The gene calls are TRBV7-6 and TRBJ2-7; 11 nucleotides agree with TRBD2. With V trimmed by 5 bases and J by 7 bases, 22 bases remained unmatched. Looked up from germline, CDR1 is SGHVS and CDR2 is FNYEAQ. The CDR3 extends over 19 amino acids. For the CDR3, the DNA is TGTGCCAGCAGCCAGTGGCTCCCAACCGGGACTAGCGGTTCGAAAGAGCAGTACTTC. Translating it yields CASSQWLPTGTSGSKEQYF.

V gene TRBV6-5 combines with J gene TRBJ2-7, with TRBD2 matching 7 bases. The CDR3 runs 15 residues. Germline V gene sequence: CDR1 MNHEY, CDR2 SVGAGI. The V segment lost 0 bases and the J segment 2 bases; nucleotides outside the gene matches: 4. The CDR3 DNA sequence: TGTGCCAGCAGTTACTCGATTCTAGCGGCCTACGAGCAGTACTTC. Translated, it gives CASSYSILAAYEQYF.

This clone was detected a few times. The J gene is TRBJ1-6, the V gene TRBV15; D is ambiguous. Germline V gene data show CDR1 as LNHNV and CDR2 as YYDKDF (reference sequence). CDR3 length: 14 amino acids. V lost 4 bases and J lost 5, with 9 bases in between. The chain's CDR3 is CATSTGGNNSPLHF. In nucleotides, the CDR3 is TGTGCCACCAGCACGGGTGGAAATAATTCACCCCTCCACTTT.

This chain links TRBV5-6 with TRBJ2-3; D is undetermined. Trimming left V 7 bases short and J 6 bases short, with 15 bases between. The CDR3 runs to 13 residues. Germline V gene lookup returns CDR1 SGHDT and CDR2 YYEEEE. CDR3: CASRTYGRDTQYF. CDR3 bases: TGTGCCAGCCGAACGTATGGCAGGGATACGCAGTATTTT.

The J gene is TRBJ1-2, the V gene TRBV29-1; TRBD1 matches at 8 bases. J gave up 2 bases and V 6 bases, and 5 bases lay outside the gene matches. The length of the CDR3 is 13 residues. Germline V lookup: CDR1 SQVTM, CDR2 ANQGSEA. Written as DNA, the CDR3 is TGCAGCGTCCTGACAGGGGCCAACTATGGCTACACCTTC. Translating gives CSVLTGANYGYTF.

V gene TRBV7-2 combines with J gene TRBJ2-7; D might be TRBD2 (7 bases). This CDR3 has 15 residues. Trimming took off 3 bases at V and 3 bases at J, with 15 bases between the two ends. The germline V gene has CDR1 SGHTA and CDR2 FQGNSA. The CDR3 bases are TGTGCCAGCAGCTTGGTCCGGGGGGCAAGCTACGAGCAGTACTTC. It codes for CASSLVRGASYEQYF. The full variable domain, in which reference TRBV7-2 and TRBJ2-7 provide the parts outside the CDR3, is GAGVSQSPSNKVTEKGKDVELRCDPISGHTALYWYRQSLGQGLEFLIYFQGNSAPDKSGLPSDRFSAERTGGSVSTLTIQRTQQEDSAVYLCASSLVRGASYEQYFGPGTRLTVT.